This is a list of T cell receptor beta chains from one sample in a study of blood T cells in healthy people across ages. TCRdb recomputed calls from the 5' RACE reads with MiXCR, one row per CDR3 protein. The repertoire holds 1.5 million to 2 million distinct CDR3 sequences, with about 39% as singletons. Source material: blood. The receptors derive from a human donor in good health. The conserved cysteine and the conserved F or W are not part of the CDR3 here. The order of the fields is V gene, D gene, J gene, CDR3 protein. A D gene is named only where the DNA matches it firmly.

v_gene: TRBV2; d_gene: -; j_gene: TRBJ2-2; CDR3aa: ASNELGVGTGELF
v_gene: TRBV6-2/TRBV6-3; d_gene: -; j_gene: TRBJ2-7; CDR3aa: ASSLTEGQTFTYEQY
v_gene: TRBV6-6; d_gene: -; j_gene: TRBJ2-7; CDR3aa: ASSPAQGSVNEQY
v_gene: TRBV2; d_gene: -; j_gene: TRBJ1-1; CDR3aa: ASSSYGTLEAF
v_gene: TRBV7-9; d_gene: TRBD1; j_gene: TRBJ2-1; CDR3aa: ASSLGQVQF
v_gene: TRBV29-1; d_gene: -; j_gene: TRBJ1-1; CDR3aa: SVDIGGGLTDAF
v_gene: TRBV7-3; d_gene: -; j_gene: TRBJ2-3; CDR3aa: ASSLTGGDAFDTQY
v_gene: TRBV6-2/TRBV6-3; d_gene: TRBD1; j_gene: TRBJ1-2; CDR3aa: ASSGQEIYGYT
v_gene: TRBV15; d_gene: -; j_gene: TRBJ2-3; CDR3aa: ATATRGDTQY
v_gene: TRBV6-2/TRBV6-3; d_gene: -; j_gene: TRBJ2-3; CDR3aa: ASSRSAGFTDTQY
v_gene: TRBV9; d_gene: -; j_gene: TRBJ1-1; CDR3aa: ASSPNQVTEVF
v_gene: TRBV4-1; d_gene: TRBD2; j_gene: TRBJ2-1; CDR3aa: ASSQATSGGTWSSYNEQF
v_gene: TRBV5-1; d_gene: -; j_gene: TRBJ1-2; CDR3aa: ASSLGGAGGYT
v_gene: TRBV10-3; d_gene: TRBD2; j_gene: TRBJ2-3; CDR3aa: AISSGYTDTQY